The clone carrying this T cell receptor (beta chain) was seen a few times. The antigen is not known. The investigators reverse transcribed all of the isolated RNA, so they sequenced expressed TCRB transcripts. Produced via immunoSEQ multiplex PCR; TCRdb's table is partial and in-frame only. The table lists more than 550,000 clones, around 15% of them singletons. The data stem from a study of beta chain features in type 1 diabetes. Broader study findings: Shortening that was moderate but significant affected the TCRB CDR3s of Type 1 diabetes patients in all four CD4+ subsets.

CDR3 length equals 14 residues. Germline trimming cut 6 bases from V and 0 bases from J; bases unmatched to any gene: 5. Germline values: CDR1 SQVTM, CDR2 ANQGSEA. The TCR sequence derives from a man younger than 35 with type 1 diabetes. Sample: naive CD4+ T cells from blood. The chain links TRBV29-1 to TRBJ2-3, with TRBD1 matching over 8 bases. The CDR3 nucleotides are TGCAGCGTCGGACAGGGAAGGAGCACAGATACGCAGTATTTT. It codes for CSVGQGRSTDTQYF.